The 14 T cell receptor beta chains given below trace back to one sample, sequenced in a study of sequential checkpoint blockade in melanoma. Method: immunoSEQ multiplex PCR; TCRdb's copy keeps in-frame clones and lacks some. The data hold more than 25,000 clones, with 85% to 90% observed a single time. Treatment in this sample: randomized to nivolumab then ipilimumab (arm A) or the reverse (arm B). The sample was CD8+ T cells sorted from blood (inferred from file names), taken from a patient given nivolumab and ipilimumab in sequence. These receptors were obtained from a human donor with melanoma.

This chain uses TRBV28 with TRBJ1-1; 8 nucleotides align to TRBD1. This CDR3 has 13 residues. Germline-derived CDR1 and CDR2 are MDHEN and SYDVKM. Trimming cost V 5 bases and J 5 bases; bases outside gene matches: 4. CDR3 sequence reads: CASSPRGRTEAFF. The CDR3 DNA follows: TGTGCCAGCAGTCCCAGGGGGCGGACTGAAGCTTTCTTT.

The chain carries TRBV9 and TRBJ1-1, with a tentative D call TRBD1 (5 bases). V dropped 0 bases and J dropped 2 bases, with 14 bases sitting between them. Germline V gene sequence: CDR1 SGDLS, CDR2 YYNGEE. This CDR3 is 16 amino acids long. CDR3 nucleotides: TGTGCCAGCAGCGTAGAAGGGGCAGGGATTAACACTGAAGCTTTCTTT. Translation: CASSVEGAGINTEAFF.

This chain links TRBV7-2 with TRBJ1-2; D unresolved. The CDR3 is 16 amino acids. Germline lookup yields CDR1 SGHTA and CDR2 FQGNSA. V was cut by 2 bases and J by 5 bases, with 18 bases left in between. The CDR3 spells CASSLLEAQKIYGYTF. The CDR3 DNA sequence: TGTGCCAGCAGCTTATTAGAGGCGCAGAAGATATATGGCTACACCTTC.

This clone was found once. J is TRBJ1-1 and V is TRBV4-1, with TRBD1 matching 8 bases. CDR1 and CDR2 from the germline V gene are MGHRA and YSYEKL. Trimming removed 5 bases from V and 7 bases from J; junction bases left unmatched: 12. The CDR3 consists of 15 residues. The CDR3 reads CASSDDRGAYIEAFF. In DNA form, the CDR3 reads TGCGCCAGCAGCGACGACAGGGGAGCGTACATTGAAGCTTTCTTT.

The gene calls are TRBV28 and TRBJ2-3; TRBD1 matches at 8 bases. The CDR3 has 17 residues. V was clipped by 7 bases and J by 2 bases; unmatched bases: 14. Germline CDR1 MDHEN, CDR2 SYDVKM. The CDR3 DNA is TGTGCCAGCACCTCTACGACAGGGGACCCACACACAGATACGCAGTATTTT. Its protein is CASTSTTGDPHTDTQYF.

J is TRBJ2-5 and V is TRBV5-1; 7 bases line up with TRBD1. The germline V gene encodes CDR1 SGHRS and CDR2 YFSETQ. Trimming removed 3 bases from V and 2 bases from J; junction bases left unmatched: 4. The length of the CDR3 is 14 residues. CDR3 region: CASSSGTEQETQYF. In DNA, the CDR3 is TGCGCCAGCAGCTCAGGGACAGAGCAAGAGACCCAGTACTTC.

V and J are TRBV11-2 and TRBJ1-2, with D possibly TRBD1 on 5 matching bases. Trimming pared 4 bases from V and 8 bases from J, leaving 8 bases between. Germline V lookup: CDR1 SGHAT, CDR2 FQNNGV. The CDR3 has 11 residues. The chain's CDR3 is CASSSGGGYTF. CDR3 DNA sequence: TGTGCCAGCAGCTCGGGGGGAGGCTACACCTTC.

Only one count was recorded for this clone. V and J are TRBV4-3 and TRBJ2-3, with 9 bases identical to TRBD1. This CDR3 has 14 residues. V shed 3 bases, J shed 3 bases, and the junction held 1 base outside the gene matches. In germline, CDR1 is LGHNA, CDR2 YSLEER. CDR3 protein: CASSQGTGTDTQYF. CDR3 in DNA: TGCGCCAGCAGCCAGGGGACAGGGACAGATACGCAGTATTTT.

J is TRBJ1-1 and V is TRBV27, with 8 positions matching TRBD1. Germline V gene data show CDR1 as MNHEY and CDR2 as SMNVEV (reference sequence). The length of the CDR3 is 16 residues. V lost 3 bases to trimming and J lost 0 bases; unmatched junction nucleotides: 6. The CDR3 DNA is TGTGCCAGCAGTTTTTTGGGACAGGCTATGAACACTGAAGCTTTCTTT. It specifies CASSFLGQAMNTEAFF.

CDR3 region: CASSGTGLTSTDTQYF. CDR3 DNA sequence: TGTGCCAGCAGCGGAACGGGACTAACTAGCACAGATACGCAGTATTTT. The chain combines TRBV5-5 with TRBJ2-3; 7 bases line up with TRBD2. V lost 4 bases, J lost 0 bases, and 8 bases stayed unmatched. CDR1 and CDR2 from the germline V gene are SGHKS and YYEKEE (reference sequence). This CDR3 has 16 residues.

The chain carries TRBV4-1 and TRBJ2-5; TRBD2 might be the D (6 bases). CDR1 MGHRA and CDR2 YSYEKL come from the germline V gene. V gave up 4 bases and J gave up 1 base, with 7 bases separating them. The CDR3 loop spans 13 amino acids. The CDR3 loop is CASSRGLQETQYF. DNA for the CDR3: TGCGCCAGCAGCCGGGGACTCCAAGAGACCCAGTACTTC.

CDR3 coding DNA: TGCGCCAGCAGCGAATTGGGGGGGCTGGAGACCCAGTACTTC. Translated, it gives CASSELGGLETQYF. The rearrangement links TRBV5-1 to TRBJ2-5; the D gene is possibly TRBD2 (7 bases). Per germline, CDR1 SGHRS and CDR2 YFSETQ. The CDR3 covers 14 residues. The germline V and J ends were trimmed by 4 bases and 5 bases, with 15 bases remaining between them.

Remarks on this clone: Germline is not matched at one junction end, which may reflect a read error. The chain has TRBV6-1 and TRBJ1-2, with 8 positions matching TRBD1. Germline V gene lookup returns CDR1 MNHNS and CDR2 SASEGT. This CDR3 has 15 residues. This CDR3 reads CASSSKTGAAYSYTF. The CDR3 DNA follows: TGTGCCAGCAGTTCAAAGACAGGGGCCGCCTATAGCTACACCTTC.

This clone was recorded only once. This chain uses TRBV9 with TRBJ2-5, with TRBD1 as a possible D gene (5 bases). CDR3 length: 15 residues. Germline V lookup: CDR1 SGDLS, CDR2 YYNGEE. The V end was cut by 0 bases, the J end by 5 bases, with 14 bases between. The DNA of the CDR3 is TGTGCCAGCAGCGTAGCTGCAGGGATCGAGGAGACCCAGTACTTC. This translates into CASSVAAGIEETQYF.